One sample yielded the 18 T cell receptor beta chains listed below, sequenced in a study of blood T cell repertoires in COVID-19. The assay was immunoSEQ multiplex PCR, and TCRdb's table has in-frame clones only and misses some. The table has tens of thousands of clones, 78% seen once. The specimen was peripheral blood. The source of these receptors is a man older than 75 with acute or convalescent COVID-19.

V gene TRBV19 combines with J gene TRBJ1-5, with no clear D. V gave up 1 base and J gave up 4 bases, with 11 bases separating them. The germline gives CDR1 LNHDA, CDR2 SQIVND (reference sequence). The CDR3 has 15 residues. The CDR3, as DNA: TGTGCCAGTAGTATAGGTCTACTACTTAATCAGCCCCAGCATTTT. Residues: CASSIGLLLNQPQHF.

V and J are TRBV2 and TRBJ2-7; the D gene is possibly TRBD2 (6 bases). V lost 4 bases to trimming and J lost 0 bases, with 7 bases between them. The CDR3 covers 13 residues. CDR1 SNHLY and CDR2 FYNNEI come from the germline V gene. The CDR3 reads CASSADYSYEQYF. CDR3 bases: TGTGCCAGCAGTGCGGACTACTCCTACGAGCAGTACTTC. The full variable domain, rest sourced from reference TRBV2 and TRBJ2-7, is EPEVTQTPSHQVTQMGQEVILRCVPISNHLYFYWYRQILGQKVEFLVSFYNNEISEKSEIFDDQFSVERPDGSNFTLKIRSTKLEDSAMYFCASSADYSYEQYFGPGTRLTVT.

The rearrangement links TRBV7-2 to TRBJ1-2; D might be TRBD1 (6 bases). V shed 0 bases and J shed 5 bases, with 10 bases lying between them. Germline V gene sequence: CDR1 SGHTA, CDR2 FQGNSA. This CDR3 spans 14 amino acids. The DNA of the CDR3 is TGTGCCAGCAGCTTAGCCCAGGGGAATTATGGCTACACCTTC. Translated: CASSLAQGNYGYTF. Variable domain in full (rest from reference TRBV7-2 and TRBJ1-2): GAGVSQSPSNKVTEKGKDVELRCDPISGHTALYWYRQSLGQGLEFLIYFQGNSAPDKSGLPSDRFSAERTGGSVSTLTIQRTQQEDSAVYLCASSLAQGNYGYTFGSGTRLTVV.

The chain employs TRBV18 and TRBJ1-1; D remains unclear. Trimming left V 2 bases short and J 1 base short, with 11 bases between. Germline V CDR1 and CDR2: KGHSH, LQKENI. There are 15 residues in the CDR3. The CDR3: CASSPFGEGNTEAFF. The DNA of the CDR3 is TGTGCCAGCTCACCATTTGGGGAGGGGAACACTGAAGCTTTCTTT.

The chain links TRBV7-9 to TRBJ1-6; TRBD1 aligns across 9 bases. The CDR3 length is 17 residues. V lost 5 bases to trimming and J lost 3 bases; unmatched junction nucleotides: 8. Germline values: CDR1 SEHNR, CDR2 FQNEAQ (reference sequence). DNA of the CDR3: TGTGCCAGCAGCCCATGGACAGGGGCCCTCTATAATTCACCCCTCCACTTT. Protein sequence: CASSPWTGALYNSPLHF.

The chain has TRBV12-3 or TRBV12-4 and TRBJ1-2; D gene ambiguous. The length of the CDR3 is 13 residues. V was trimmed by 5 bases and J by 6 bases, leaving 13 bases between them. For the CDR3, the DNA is TGTGCCAGCAGTCTACAGCCATCAAATGGCTACACCTTC. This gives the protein CASSLQPSNGYTF.

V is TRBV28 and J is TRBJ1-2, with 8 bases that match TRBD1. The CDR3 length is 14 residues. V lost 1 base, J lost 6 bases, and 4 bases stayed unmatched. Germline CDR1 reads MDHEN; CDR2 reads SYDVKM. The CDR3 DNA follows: TGTGCCAGCAGTTTATTAGGACAGGGCGATGGCTACACCTTC. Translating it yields CASSLLGQGDGYTF.

The CDR3 nucleotides are TGTGCCAGCAGTGGGACAGGAAGTTTCACCGGGGAGCTGTTTTTT. Protein product: CASSGTGSFTGELFF. The chain combines TRBV2 with TRBJ2-2; TRBD1 matches 7 bases. There are 15 residues in the CDR3. The V gene end was trimmed by 4 bases and the J gene end by 4 bases; junction bases not matched to a gene: 6. Germline CDR1 SNHLY, CDR2 FYNNEI.

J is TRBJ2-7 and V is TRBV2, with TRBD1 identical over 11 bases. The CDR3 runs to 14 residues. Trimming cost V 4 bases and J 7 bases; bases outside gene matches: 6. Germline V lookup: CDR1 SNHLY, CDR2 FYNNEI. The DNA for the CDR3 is TGTGCCAGCAGTGTTGGGACAGGGGGTAGGGAGCAGTACTTC. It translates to CASSVGTGGREQYF.

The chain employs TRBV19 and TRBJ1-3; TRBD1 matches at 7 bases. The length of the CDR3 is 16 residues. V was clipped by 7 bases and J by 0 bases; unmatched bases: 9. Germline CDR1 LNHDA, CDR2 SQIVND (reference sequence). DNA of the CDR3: TGTGCCAGTACCCTGGGACAGCGGAGCTCTGGAAACACCATATATTTT. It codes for CASTLGQRSSGNTIYF.

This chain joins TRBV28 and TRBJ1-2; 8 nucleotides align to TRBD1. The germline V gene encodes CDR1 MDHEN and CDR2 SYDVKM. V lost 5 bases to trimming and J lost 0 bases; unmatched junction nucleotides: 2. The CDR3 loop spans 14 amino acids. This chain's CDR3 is CASSTGGANYGYTF. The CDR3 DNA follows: TGTGCCAGCAGTACAGGGGGAGCTAACTATGGCTACACCTTC.

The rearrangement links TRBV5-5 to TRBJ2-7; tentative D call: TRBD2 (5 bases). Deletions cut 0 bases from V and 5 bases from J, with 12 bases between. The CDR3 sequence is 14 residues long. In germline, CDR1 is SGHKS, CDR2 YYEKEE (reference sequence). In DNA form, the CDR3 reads TGTGCCAGCAGCTTGGGCAGGAGGTCGCACGAGCAGTACTTC. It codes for CASSLGRRSHEQYF.

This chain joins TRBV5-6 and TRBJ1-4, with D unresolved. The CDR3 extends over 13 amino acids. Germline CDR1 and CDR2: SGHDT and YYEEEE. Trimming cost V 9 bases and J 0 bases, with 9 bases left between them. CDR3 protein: CATGEATNEKLFF. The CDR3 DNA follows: TGTGCCACCGGAGAAGCAACTAATGAAAAACTGTTTTTT.

CDR3 sequence: CASIGLAAGELFF. Written as DNA, the CDR3 is TGTGCCAGCATTGGACTAGCGGCCGGGGAGCTGTTTTTT. The gene calls are TRBV28 and TRBJ2-2; 10 nucleotides line up with TRBD2. Losses at the gene ends were 7 bases for V and 6 bases for J; bases not matched to a gene: 2. The CDR3 is made up of 13 amino acids. CDR1 is MDHEN, CDR2 SYDVKM, per germline. The variable domain in full, completed from reference TRBV28 and TRBJ2-2, reads DVKVTQSSRYLVKRTGEKVFLECVQDMDHENMFWYRQDPGLGLRLIYFSYDVKMKEKGDIPEGYSVSREKKERFSLILESASTNQTSMYLCASIGLAAGELFFGEGSRLTVL.

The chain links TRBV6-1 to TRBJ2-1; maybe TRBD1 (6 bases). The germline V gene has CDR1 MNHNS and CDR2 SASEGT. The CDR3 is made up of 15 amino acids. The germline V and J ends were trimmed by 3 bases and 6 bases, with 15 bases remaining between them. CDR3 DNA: TGTGCCAGCAGTGATCAGGGACAATTTAGCAATGAGCAGTTCTTC. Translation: CASSDQGQFSNEQFF.

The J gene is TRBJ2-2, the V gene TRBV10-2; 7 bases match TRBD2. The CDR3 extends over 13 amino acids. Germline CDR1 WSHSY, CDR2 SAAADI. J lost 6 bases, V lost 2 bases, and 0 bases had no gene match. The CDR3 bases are TGCGCCAGCAGTGAGACTAGCGCCGGGGAGCTGTTTTTT. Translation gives CASSETSAGELFF.

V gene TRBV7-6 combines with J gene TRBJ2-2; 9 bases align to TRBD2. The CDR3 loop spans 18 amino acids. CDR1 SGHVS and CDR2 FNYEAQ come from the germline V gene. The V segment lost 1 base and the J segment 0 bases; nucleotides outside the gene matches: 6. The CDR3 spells CASSLDAGGLPNTGELFF. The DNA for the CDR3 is TGTGCCAGCAGCTTAGATGCGGGGGGGCTACCGAACACCGGGGAGCTGTTTTTT.

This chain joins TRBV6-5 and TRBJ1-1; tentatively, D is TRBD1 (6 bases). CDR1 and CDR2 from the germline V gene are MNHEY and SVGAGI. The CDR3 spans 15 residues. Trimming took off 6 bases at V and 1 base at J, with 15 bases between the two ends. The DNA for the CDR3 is TGTGCCAGCAGACCCCCGGGACATCAGAACACTGAAGCTTTCTTT. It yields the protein CASRPPGHQNTEAFF.